Following are 2 T cell receptor beta chains from one sample sequenced in a study of a mutant IDH1 vaccine in newly diagnosed glioma. Antigens for these TCRs are unknown. Some clones are missing from TCRdb's copy, which holds only in-frame ones; the method was immunoSEQ multiplex PCR. Of around 58,000 clones listed, about 80% are singletons. Time point noted: week 5, during vaccination. A 20-mer mutant IDH1 peptide at 300 ug was injected subcutaneously with topical imiquimod. The input for sequencing was PBMCs, taken from a glioma patient whose treatment included an IDH1 peptide vaccine. These receptors all stem from a man aged 25 to 45 with glioma.

The V and J genes are TRBV19 and TRBJ2-2; D is unclear. The germline V gene encodes CDR1 LNHDA and CDR2 SQIVND (reference sequence). Trimming left V 1 base short and J 1 base short, with 4 bases between. The CDR3 spans 14 residues. CDR3 sequence reads: CASSIARNTGELFF. For the CDR3, the DNA is TGTGCCAGTAGTATAGCCAGGAACACCGGGGAGCTGTTTTTT.

The chain employs TRBV27 and TRBJ2-5; D uncertain. Germline V CDR1 and CDR2: MNHEY, SMNVEV (reference sequence). The CDR3 covers 12 residues. Trimming took 6 bases from V and 5 from J, leaving 10 bases between them. This CDR3 is CASRHSSETQYF. In nucleotides, the CDR3 is TGTGCCAGCAGACATAGTTCCGAGACCCAGTACTTC.